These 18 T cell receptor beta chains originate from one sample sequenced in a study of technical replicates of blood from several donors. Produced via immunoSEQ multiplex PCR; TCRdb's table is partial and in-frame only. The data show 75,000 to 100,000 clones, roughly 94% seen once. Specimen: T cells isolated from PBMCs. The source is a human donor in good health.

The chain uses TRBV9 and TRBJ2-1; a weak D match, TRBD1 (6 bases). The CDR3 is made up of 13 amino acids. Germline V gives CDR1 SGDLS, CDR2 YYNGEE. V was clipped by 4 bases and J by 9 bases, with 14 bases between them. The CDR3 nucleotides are TGTGCCAGCAGCAACCGACAGGATGGTGAGCAGTTCTTC. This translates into CASSNRQDGEQFF.

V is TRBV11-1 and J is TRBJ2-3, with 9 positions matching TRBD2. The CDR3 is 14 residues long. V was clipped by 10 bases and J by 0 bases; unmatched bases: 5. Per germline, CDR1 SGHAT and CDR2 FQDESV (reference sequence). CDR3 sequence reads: CATKTSGSTDTQYF. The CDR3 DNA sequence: TGTGCCACCAAGACTAGCGGAAGCACAGATACGCAGTATTTT.

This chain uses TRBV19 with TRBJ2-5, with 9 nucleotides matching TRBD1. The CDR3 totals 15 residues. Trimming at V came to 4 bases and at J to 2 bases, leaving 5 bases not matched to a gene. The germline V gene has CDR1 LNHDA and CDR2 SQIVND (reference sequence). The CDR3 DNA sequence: TGTGCCAGTAGTACACAGGGGGCGACTCAAGAGACCCAGTACTTC. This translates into CASSTQGATQETQYF.

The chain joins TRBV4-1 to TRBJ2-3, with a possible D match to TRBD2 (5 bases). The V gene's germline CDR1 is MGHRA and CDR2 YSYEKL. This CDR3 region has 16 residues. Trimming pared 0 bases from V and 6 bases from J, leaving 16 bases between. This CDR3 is CASSQDTGQAGDTQYF. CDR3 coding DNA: TGCGCCAGCAGCCAAGATACGGGCCAGGCGGGCGATACGCAGTATTTT.

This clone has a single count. CDR3 sequence reads: CASSSTGKTYEQYF. The CDR3 region has the DNA TGTGCCAGCAGCTCGACAGGGAAAACCTACGAGCAGTACTTC. The chain combines TRBV7-9 with TRBJ2-7, with TRBD1 matching over 7 bases. Germline lookup yields CDR1 SEHNR and CDR2 FQNEAQ (reference sequence). V gave up 4 bases and J gave up 2 bases; unmatched junction bases: 5. The CDR3 totals 14 residues.

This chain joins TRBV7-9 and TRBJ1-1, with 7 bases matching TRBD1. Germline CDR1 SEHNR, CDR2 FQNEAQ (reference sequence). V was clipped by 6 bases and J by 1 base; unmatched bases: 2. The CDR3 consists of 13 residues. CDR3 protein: CASRAGGNTEAFF. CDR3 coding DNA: TGTGCCAGCAGGGCAGGGGGGAACACTGAAGCTTTCTTT. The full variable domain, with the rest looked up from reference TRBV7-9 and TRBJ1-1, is DTGVSQNPRHKITKRGQNVTFRCDPISEHNRLYWYRQTLGQGPEFLTYFQNEAQLEKSRLLSDRFSAERPKGSFSTLEIQRTEQGDSAMYLCASRAGGNTEAFFGQGTRLTVV.

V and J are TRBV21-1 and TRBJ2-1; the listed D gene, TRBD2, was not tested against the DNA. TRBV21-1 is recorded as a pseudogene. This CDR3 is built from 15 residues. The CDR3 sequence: CASSKALVGGNEQFF. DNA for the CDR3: TGTGCCAGCAGCAAAGCGCTAGTAGGAGGTAATGAGCAGTTCTTC.

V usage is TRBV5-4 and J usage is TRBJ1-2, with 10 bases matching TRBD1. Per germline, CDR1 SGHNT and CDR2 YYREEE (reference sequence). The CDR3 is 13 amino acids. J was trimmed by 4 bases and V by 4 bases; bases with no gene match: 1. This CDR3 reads CASSRTGGYGYTF. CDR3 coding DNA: TGTGCCAGCAGCCGGACAGGGGGCTATGGCTACACCTTC.

The CDR3 coding sequence is TGTGCCTTGGCACAGGACCGTTACTATGGCTACACCTTC. Amino acid sequence: CALAQDRYYGYTF. This chain joins TRBV30 and TRBJ1-2, with D perhaps matching TRBD1 (5 bases). V lost 7 bases and J lost 3, with 15 bases in between. The CDR3 extends over 13 amino acids. Germline V CDR1 and CDR2: GTSNPN, SVGIG (reference sequence).

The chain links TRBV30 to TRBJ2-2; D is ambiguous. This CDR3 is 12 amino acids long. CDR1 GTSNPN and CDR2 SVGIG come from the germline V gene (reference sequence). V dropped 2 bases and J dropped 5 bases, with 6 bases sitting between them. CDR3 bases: TGTGCCTGGAGTTTTTCTACCGGGGAGCTGTTTTTT. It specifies CAWSFSTGELFF.

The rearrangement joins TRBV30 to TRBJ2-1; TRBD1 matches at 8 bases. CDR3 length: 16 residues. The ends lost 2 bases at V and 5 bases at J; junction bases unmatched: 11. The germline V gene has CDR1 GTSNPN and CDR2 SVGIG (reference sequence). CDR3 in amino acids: CAWSRIKTGEHNEQFF. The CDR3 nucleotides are TGTGCCTGGAGTCGTATAAAGACAGGGGAACACAATGAGCAGTTCTTC.

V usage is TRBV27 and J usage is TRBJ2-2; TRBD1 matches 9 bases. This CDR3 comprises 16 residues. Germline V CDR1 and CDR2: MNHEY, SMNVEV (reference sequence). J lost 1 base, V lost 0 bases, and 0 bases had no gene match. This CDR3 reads CASSLSGQGNTGELFF. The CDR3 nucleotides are TGTGCCAGCAGTTTATCGGGACAGGGGAACACCGGGGAGCTGTTTTTT.

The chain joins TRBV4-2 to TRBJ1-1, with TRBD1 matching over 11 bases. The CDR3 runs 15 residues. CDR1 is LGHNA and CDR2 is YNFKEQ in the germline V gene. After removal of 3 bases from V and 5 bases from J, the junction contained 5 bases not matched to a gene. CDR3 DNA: TGTGCCAGCAGCCATGAGGACAGGGGGCCTACTGAAGCTTTCTTT. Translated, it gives CASSHEDRGPTEAFF.

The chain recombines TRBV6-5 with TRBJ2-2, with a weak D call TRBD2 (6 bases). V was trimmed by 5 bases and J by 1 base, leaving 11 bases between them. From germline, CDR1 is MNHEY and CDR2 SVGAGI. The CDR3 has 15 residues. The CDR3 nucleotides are TGTGCCAGCAGTGCGGGACCCTTGAACACCGGGGAGCTGTTTTTT. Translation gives CASSAGPLNTGELFF.

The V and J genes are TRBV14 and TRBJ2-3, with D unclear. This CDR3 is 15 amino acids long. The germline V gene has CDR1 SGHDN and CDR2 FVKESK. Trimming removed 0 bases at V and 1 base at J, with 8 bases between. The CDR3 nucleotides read TGTGCCAGCAGCCAAGATCGGGTCGGCACAGATACGCAGTATTTT. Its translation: CASSQDRVGTDTQYF.

The CDR3 DNA reads TGTGCCAGCACCTTTAGCCCTCTAGCACACAATGAGCAGTTCTTC. Residues: CASTFSPLAHNEQFF. V gene TRBV11-1 combines with J gene TRBJ2-1, with TRBD2 as a possible D gene (5 bases). Germline assignment: CDR1 SGHAT and CDR2 FQDESV (reference sequence). Between the trimmed V and J ends, which lost 7 bases and 5 bases, there was a span of 18 bases. This CDR3 has 15 amino acids.

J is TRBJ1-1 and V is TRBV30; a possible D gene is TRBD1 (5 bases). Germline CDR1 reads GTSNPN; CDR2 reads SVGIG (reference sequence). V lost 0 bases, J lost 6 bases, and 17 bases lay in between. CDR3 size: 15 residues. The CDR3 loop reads CAWSVPRKGIAEAFF. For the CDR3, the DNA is TGTGCCTGGAGTGTACCGAGAAAGGGGATCGCTGAAGCTTTCTTT.

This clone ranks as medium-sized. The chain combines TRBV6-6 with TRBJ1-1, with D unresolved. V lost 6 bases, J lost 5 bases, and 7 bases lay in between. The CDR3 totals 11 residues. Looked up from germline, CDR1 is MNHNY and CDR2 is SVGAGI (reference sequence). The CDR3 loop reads CASRTRTEAFF. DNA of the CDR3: TGTGCCAGCAGGACGAGGACTGAAGCTTTCTTT.